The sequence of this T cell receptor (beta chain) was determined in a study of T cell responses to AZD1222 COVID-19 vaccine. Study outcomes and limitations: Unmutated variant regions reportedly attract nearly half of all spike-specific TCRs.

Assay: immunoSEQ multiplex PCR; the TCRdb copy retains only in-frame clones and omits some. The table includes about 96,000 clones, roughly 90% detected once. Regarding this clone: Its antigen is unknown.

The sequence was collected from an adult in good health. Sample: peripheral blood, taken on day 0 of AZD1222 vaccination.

The CDR3 sequence is CASSFELAGQNEQFF. The CDR3 DNA reads as TGTGCCAGCAGCTTCGAACTAGCGGGACAAAATGAGCAGTTCTTC. The chain employs TRBV5-5 and TRBJ2-1, with 10 bases fitting TRBD2. This CDR3 comprises 15 residues. V dropped 2 bases and J dropped 7; count of bases not matched to a gene: 6. CDR1 and CDR2 from the germline V gene are SGHKS and YYEKEE (reference sequence).